The clone carrying this T cell receptor beta chain was found many times. The sample is drawn from a study of early T cells in non-severe SARS-CoV-2 infection. With 1 base removed from V and 5 bases from J, the gap between germline ends came to 17 bases. This CDR3 has 16 amino acids. Per germline, CDR1 SGHVS and CDR2 FQNEAQ. Individual cDNA molecules each received unique molecular identifiers attached to them. One entry per CDR3 protein, called by TCRdb with MiXCR from the 5' RACE reads. The data contain 52,000 or so distinct CDR3 sequences, under 7.5% of them singletons. This TCR was recovered from an adult who was a healthcare worker with PCR-confirmed SARS-CoV-2 infection or an uninfected control (not recorded which). Sequenced material: whole blood, taken at baseline. The rearrangement links TRBV7-8 to TRBJ2-5; D call uncertain. CDR3 coding DNA: TGTGCCAGCAGCTTAGGAAGTCCCTCCTTCGGGGAGACCCAGTACTTC. Translating it yields CASSLGSPSFGETQYF.